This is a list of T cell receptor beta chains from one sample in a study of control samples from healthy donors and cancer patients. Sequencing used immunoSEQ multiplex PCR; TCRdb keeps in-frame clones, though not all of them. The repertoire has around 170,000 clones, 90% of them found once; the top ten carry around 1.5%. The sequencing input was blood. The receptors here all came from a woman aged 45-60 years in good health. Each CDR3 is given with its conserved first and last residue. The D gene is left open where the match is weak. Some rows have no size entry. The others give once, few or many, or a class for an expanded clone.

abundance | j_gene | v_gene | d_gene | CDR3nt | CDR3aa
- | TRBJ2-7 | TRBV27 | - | TGTGCCAGCAGTTTATCGATCGGGATAGGAAAAACACCCTACGAGCAGTACTTC | CASSLSIGIGKTPYEQYF
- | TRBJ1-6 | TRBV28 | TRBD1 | TGTGCCAGCAGTTCCCCCAGGGGACAGGGCAATTCACCCCTCCACTTT | CASSSPRGQGNSPLHF
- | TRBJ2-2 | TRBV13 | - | TGTGCCAGCAGCTTATTCGGTGGGCCCCCCGGGGAGCTGTTTTTT | CASSLFGGPPGELFF
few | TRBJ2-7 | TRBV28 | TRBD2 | TGTGCCAGCAGGGGACCCCGCCTAGCGGGATACGAGCAGTACTTC | CASRGPRLAGYEQYF
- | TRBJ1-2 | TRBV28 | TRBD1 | TGTGCCAGCAGTTACAGGGGGTCTTCGCATGGCTACACCTTC | CASSYRGSSHGYTF
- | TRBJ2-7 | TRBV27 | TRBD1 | TGTGCCAGCGGGGGGACAGGACCCCTCTACGAGCAGTACTTC | CASGGTGPLYEQYF
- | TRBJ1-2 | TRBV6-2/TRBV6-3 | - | TGTGCCAGCAGTCCCCACCGGACGGTCTATGGCTACACCTTC | CASSPHRTVYGYTF
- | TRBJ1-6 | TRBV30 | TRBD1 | TGTGCCTGGAGTGAACAGGGGTATTCACCCCTCCACTTT | CAWSEQGYSPLHF
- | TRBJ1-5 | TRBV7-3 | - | TGTGCCAGCAGCTTAGCCGCGGATCAGCCCCAGCATTTT | CASSLAADQPQHF
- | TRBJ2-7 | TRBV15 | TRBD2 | TGTGCCACCAGCTTTGGCCCGGGGGGGGACGAGCAGTACTTC | CATSFGPGGDEQYF
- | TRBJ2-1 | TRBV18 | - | TGTGCCAGCTCACCACTTGGACTACCCTCGGACTACAATGAGCAGTTCTTC | CASSPLGLPSDYNEQFF
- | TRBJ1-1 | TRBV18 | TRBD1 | TGTGCCAGCTCATCGACAGGGCTTATGGACACTGAAGCTTTCTTT | CASSSTGLMDTEAFF
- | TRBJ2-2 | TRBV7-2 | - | TGTGCCAGCAGCTATAACCCCGGCACCGGGGAGCTGTTTTTT | CASSYNPGTGELFF
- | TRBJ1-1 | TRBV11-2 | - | TGTGCCAGCAGCTTAAGGGGTCTGCTTGGCACTGAAGCTTTCTTT | CASSLRGLLGTEAFF
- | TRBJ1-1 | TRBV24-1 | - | TGTGCCACCAGGGACTCAAGAGGGGCTTTCTTT | CATRDSRGAFF
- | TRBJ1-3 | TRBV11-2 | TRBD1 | TGTGCCAGCAGCCCCGGACAGGGGGCTGGAAACACCATATATTTT | CASSPGQGAGNTIYF
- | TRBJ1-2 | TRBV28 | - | TGTGCCAGCTCACCGGACCCCTCGCCCTCGCGGGGCTACACCTTC | CASSPDPSPSRGYTF
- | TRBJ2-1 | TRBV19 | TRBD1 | TGTGCCAGTAAACCGGGACAGGGTAACAATGAGCAGTTCTTC | CASKPGQGNNEQFF
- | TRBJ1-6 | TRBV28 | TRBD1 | TGTGCCAGCAGCGACAGGGGTGGAAATTCACCCCTCCACTTT | CASSDRGGNSPLHF
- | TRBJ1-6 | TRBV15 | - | TGTGCCACCAGCAGTTTTGAGACTCGAGGGGGAAATTCACCCCTCCACTTT | CATSSFETRGGNSPLHF
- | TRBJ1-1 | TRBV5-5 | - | TGTGCCAGCAGCCCGGGGAGCATCACTGAAGCTTTCTTT | CASSPGSITEAFF
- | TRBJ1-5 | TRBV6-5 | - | TGTGCCAGCAAAGAAGGGTTTTGGAATCAGCCCCAGCATTTT | CASKEGFWNQPQHF
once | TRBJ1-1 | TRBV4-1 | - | TGCGCCAGCAGCCAAGACCCCGACCGGCGGACTGAAGCTTTCTTT | CASSQDPDRRTEAFF
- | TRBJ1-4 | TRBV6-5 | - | TGTGCCAGCAGTTACCAGGGAGGGAGAGGTGAAAAACTGTTTTTT | CASSYQGGRGEKLFF
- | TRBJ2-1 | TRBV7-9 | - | TGTGCCAGCATCCTCGATTCGGGCAATGAGCAGTTCTTC | CASILDSGNEQFF
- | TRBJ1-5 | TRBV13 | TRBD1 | TGTGCCAGCACCCGACAGGGCTACAATCAGCCCCAGCATTTT | CASTRQGYNQPQHF
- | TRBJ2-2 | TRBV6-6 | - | TGTGCCAGCAGTTACTTTGGGGAGCTGTTTTTT | CASSYFGELFF
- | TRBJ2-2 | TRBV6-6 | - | TGTGCCAGCACCCCAGTGAACACCGGGGAGCTGTTTTTT | CASTPVNTGELFF
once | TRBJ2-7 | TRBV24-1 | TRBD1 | TGTGCCACCAGTGTGACAGGGGGCTCGGGCGAGCAGTACTTC | CATSVTGGSGEQYF
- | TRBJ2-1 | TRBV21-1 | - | TGTGCCAGCAGCAAACGGTGGGCATTTGGGGGTAGGGACAATGAGCAGTTCTTC | CASSKRWAFGGRDNEQFF
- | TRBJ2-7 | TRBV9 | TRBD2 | TGTGCCAGCAGCAGGACTAGCTACGAGCAGTACTTC | CASSRTSYEQYF
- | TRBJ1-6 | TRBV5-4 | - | TGTGCCAGCAGCTTGAGGATGCGGGGGCGAGGTTCACCCCTCCACTTT | CASSLRMRGRGSPLHF
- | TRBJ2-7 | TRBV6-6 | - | TGTGCCAGCATGAGGGGAAACTCCTACGAGCAGTACTTC | CASMRGNSYEQYF
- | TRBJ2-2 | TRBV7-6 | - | TGTGCCAGCAGCTTATCTGGGGGAGTCACCGGGGAGCTGTTTTTT | CASSLSGGVTGELFF
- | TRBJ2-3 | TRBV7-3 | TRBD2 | TGTGCCAGCAGCTACCTTAGCGGGACTAGCACAGATACGCAGTATTTT | CASSYLSGTSTDTQYF
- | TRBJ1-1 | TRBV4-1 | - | TGCGCCAGCAGCCAAGCTAGGGGAGCAGCTTTCTTT | CASSQARGAAFF
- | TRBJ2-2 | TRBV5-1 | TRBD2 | TGCGCCAGCAGCCCGATGGCTAGCGGGACTCGGGCCGGGGAGCTGTTTTTT | CASSPMASGTRAGELFF
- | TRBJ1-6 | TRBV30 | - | TGTGCCTGGAGTGCCGGAGGACGGGTAGCACCCCTCCACTTT | CAWSAGGRVAPLHF
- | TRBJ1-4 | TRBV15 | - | TGTGCCACCAGCAGAGCCCTACAGGGAGAACTGTTTTTT | CATSRALQGELFF
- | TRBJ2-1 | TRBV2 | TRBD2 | TGTGCCAGCAGTCCAAAGACTAGCGGTTCCTACAATGAGCAGTTCTTC | CASSPKTSGSYNEQFF
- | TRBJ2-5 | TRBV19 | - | TGTGCCAGTAGACAGGCCTCAAGATCGGAGACCCAGTACTTC | CASRQASRSETQYF
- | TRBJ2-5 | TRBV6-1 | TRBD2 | TGTGCCAGCAGTGACCCTAGGGAGGGTCTACAAGAGACCCAGTACTTC | CASSDPREGLQETQYF